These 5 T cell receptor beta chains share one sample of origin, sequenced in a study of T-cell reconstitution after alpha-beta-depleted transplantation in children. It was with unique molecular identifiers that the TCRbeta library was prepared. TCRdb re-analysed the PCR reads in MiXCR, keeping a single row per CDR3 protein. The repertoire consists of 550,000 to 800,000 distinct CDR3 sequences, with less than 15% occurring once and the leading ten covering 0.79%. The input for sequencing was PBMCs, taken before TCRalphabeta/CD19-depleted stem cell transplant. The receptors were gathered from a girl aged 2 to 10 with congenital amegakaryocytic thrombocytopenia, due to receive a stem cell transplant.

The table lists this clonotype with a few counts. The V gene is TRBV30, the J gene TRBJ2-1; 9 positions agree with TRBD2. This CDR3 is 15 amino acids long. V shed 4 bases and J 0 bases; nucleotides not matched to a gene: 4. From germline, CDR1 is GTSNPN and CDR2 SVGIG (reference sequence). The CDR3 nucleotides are TGTGCCTGGACAATGGGACTAGCCTCCTACAATGAGCAGTTCTTC. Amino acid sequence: CAWTMGLASYNEQFF.

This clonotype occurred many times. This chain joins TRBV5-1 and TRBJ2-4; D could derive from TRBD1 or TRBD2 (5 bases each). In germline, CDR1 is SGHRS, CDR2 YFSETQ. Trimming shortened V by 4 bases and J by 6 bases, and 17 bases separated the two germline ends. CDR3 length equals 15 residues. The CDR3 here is CASSPPGARANIQYF. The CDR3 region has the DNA TGCGCCAGCAGCCCGCCCGGGGCGCGGGCAAACATTCAGTACTTC.

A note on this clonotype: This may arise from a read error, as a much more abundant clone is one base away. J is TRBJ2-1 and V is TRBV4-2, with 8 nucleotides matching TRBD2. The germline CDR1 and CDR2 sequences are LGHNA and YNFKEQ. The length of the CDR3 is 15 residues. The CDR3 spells CASSQDKRGINQQFF. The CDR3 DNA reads TGTGCCAGCAGCCAAGATAAGCGGGGGATCAATCAGCAGTTCTTC.

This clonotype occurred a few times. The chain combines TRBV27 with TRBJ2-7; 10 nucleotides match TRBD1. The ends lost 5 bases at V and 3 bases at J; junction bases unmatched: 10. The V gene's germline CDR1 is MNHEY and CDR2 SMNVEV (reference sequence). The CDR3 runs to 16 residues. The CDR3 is CASSRTPGQGNYEQYF. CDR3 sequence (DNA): TGTGCCAGCAGTCGAACACCGGGACAGGGGAACTACGAGCAGTACTTC.

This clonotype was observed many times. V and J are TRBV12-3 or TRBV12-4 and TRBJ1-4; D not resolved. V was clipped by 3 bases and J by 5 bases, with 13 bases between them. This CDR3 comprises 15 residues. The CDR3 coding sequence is TGTGCCAGCAGTTTTTCCCCGGCGAGAAATGAAAAACTGTTTTTT. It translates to CASSFSPARNEKLFF.